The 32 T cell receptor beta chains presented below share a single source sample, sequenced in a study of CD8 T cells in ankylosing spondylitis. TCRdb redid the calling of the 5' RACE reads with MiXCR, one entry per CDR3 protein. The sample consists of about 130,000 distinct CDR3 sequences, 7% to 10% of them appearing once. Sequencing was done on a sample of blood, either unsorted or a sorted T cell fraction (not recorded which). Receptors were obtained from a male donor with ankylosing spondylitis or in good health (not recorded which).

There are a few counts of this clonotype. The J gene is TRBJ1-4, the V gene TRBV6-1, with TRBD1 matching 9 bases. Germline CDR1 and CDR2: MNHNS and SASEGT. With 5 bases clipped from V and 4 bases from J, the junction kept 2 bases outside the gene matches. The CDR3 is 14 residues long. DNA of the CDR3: TGTGCCAGCAGTATGGACAGGGGTAATGAAAAACTGTTTTTT. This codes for CASSMDRGNEKLFF.

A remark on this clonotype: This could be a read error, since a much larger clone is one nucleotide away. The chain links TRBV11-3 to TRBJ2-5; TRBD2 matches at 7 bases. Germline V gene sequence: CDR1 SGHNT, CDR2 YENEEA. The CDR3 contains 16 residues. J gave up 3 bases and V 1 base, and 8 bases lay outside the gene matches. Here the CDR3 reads CASSLGYGGSKETQYF. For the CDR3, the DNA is TGTGCCAGCAGCTTAGGATACGGCGGGAGTAAAGAGACCCAGTACTTC.

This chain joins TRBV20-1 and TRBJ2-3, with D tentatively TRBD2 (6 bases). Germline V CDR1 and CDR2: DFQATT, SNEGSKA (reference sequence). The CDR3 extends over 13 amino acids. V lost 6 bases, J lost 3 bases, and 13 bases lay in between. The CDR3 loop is CSAETGTTDTQYF. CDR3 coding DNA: TGCAGTGCCGAGACCGGGACTACAGATACGCAGTATTTT.

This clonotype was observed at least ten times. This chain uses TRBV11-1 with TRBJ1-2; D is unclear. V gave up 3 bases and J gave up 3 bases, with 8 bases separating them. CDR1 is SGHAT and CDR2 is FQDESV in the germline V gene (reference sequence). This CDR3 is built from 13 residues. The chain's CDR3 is CASSLRPYYGYTF. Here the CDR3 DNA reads TGTGCCAGCAGCTTGAGACCATACTATGGCTACACCTTC.

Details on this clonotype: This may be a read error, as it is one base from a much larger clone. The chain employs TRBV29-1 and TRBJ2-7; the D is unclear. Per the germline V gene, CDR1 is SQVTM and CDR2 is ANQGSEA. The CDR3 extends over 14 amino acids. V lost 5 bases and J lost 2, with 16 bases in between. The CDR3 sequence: CSVSREQVAYEQYF. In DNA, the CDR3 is TGCAGCGTTTCCCGCGAGCAGGTGGCCTACGAGCAGTACTTC.

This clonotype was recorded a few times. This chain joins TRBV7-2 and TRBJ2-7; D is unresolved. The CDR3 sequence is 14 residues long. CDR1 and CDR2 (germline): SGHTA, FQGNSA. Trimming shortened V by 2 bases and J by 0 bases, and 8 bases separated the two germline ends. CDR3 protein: CASSLISYSYEQYF. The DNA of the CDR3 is TGTGCCAGCAGCTTAATCTCCTACTCCTACGAGCAGTACTTC.

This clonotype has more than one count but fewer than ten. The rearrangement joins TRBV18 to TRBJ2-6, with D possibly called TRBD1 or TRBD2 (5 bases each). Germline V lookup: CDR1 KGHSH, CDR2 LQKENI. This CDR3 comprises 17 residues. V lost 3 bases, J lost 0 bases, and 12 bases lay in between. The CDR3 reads CASSPWDANSGANVLTF. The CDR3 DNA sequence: TGTGCCAGCTCACCGTGGGACGCCAACTCTGGGGCCAACGTCCTGACTTTC.

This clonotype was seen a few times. The CDR3: CSARAKAGGSGNEQFF. The CDR3 DNA follows: TGCAGTGCTAGAGCGAAGGCGGGGGGCTCGGGCAATGAGCAGTTCTTC. The V and J genes are TRBV20-1 and TRBJ2-1; TRBD2 aligns across 8 bases. The trim removed 1 base at V and 6 bases at J, leaving 11 bases unmatched. This CDR3 has 16 residues. Germline CDR1 and CDR2: DFQATT and SNEGSKA (reference sequence).

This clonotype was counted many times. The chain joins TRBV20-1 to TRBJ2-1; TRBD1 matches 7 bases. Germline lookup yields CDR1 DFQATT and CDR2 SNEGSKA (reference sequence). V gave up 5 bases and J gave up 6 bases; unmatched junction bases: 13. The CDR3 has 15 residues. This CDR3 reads CSAPLVGEGANEQFF. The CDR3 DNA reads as TGCAGTGCTCCACTCGTAGGAGAGGGGGCCAATGAGCAGTTCTTC.

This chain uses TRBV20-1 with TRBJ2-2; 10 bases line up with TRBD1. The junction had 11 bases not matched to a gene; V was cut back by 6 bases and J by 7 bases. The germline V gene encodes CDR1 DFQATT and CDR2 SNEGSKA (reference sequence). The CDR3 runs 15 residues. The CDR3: CSATSGTGDGGELFF. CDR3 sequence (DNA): TGCAGTGCCACTTCCGGGACAGGGGATGGCGGGGAGCTGTTTTTT.

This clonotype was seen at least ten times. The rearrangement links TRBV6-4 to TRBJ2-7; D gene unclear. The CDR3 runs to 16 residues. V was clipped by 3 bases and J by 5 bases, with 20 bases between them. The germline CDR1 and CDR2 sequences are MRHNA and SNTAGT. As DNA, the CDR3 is TGTGCCAGCAGTGATTTTGTAGACCCGAAATTCGACGAGCAGTACTTC. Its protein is CASSDFVDPKFDEQYF.

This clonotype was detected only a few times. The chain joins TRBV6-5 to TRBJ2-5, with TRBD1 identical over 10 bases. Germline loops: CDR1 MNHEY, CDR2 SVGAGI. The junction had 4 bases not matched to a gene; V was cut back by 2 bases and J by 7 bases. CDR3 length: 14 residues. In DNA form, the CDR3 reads TGTGCCAGCAGTTACGACAGGGGGCGAGTGACCCAGTACTTC. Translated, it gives CASSYDRGRVTQYF.

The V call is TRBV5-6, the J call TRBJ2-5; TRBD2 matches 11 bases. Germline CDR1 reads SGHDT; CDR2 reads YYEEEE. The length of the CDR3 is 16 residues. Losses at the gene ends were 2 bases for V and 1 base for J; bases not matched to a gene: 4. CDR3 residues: CASSFPGTSGQETQYF. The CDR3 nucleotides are TGTGCCAGCAGCTTCCCCGGGACTAGCGGCCAAGAGACCCAGTACTTC.

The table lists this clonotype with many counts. DNA of the CDR3: TGTGCCAGCAGCACGGGACATACCCCCACAGATACGCAGTATTTT. Amino acid sequence: CASSTGHTPTDTQYF. This chain connects TRBV7-3 to TRBJ2-3, with D perhaps matching TRBD1 (6 bases). The length of the CDR3 is 15 residues. Trimming left V 5 bases short and J 2 bases short, with 14 bases between. Germline assignment: CDR1 SGHTA and CDR2 FQGTGA.

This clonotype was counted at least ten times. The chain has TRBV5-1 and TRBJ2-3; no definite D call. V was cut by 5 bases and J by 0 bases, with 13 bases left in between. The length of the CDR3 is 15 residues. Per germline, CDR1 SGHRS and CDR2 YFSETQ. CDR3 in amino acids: CASRRLETSTDTQYF. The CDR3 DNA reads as TGCGCCAGCAGACGACTGGAAACTAGCACAGATACGCAGTATTTT.

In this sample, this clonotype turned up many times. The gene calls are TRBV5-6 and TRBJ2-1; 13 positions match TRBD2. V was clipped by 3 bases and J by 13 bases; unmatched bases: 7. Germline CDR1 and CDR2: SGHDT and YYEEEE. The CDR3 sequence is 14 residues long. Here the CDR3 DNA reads TGTGCCAGCAGCTGGACTAGCGGGAGTGTGGCTCAGTTCTTC. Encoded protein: CASSWTSGSVAQFF.

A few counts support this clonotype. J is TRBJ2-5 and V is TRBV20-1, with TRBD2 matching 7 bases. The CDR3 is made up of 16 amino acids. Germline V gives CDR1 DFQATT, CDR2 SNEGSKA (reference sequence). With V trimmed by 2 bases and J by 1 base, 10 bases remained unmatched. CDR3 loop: CSARRLVASGQETQYF. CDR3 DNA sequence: TGCAGTGCTAGACGTCTCGTGGCTAGCGGCCAAGAGACCCAGTACTTC.

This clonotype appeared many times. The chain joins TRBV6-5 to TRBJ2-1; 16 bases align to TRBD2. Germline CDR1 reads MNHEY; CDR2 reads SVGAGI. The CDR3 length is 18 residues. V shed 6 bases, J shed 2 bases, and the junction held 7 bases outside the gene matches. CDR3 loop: CASSLPGLAGGPYNEQFF. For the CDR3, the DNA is TGTGCCAGCAGCCTCCCGGGACTAGCGGGAGGGCCCTACAATGAGCAGTTCTTC.

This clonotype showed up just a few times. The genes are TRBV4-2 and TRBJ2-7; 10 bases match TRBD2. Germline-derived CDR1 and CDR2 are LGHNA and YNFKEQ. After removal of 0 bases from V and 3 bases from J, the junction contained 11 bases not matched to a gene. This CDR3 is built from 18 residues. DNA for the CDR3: TGTGCCAGCAGCCAAGAACCTAGCGGGAGAGACCTAGGCTACGAGCAGTACTTC. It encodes CASSQEPSGRDLGYEQYF.

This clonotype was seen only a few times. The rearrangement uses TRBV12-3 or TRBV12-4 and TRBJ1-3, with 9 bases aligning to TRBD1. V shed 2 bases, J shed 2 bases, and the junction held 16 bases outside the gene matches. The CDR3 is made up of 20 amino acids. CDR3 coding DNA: TGTGCCAGCAGTTTACTTTTTGGGACAGGGCCTCCCCGCCCTGGAAACACCATATATTTT. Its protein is CASSLLFGTGPPRPGNTIYF.

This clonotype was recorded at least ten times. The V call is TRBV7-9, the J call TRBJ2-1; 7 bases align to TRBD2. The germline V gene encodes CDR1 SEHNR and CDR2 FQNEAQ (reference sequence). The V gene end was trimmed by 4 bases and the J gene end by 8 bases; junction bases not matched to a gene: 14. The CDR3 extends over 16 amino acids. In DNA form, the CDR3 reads TGTGCCAGCAGCTCCCCATGGAGCGGGGCCTGGGATGAGCAGTTCTTC. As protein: CASSSPWSGAWDEQFF. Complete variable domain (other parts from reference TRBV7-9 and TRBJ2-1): DTGVSQNPRHKITKRGQNVTFRCDPISEHNRLYWYRQTLGQGPEFLTYFQNEAQLEKSRLLSDRFSAERPKGSFSTLEIQRTEQGDSAMYLCASSSPWSGAWDEQFFGPGTRLTVL.

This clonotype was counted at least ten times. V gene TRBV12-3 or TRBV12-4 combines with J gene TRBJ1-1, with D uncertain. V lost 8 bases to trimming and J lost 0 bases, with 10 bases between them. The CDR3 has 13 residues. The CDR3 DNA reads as TGTGCCAGCGCCGGGGTAGTGAACACTGAAGCTTTCTTT. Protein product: CASAGVVNTEAFF.

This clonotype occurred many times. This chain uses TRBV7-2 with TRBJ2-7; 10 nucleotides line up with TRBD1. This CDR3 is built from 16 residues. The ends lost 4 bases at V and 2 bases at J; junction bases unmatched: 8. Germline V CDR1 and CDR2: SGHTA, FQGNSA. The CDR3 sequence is CASSWTGGANTYEQYF. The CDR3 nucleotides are TGTGCCAGCAGCTGGACAGGGGGGGCCAATACCTACGAGCAGTACTTC.

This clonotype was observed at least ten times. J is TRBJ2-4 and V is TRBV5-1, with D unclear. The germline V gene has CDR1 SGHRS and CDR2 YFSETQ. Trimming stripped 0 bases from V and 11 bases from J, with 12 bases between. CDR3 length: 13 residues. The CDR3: CASSLEGRSLQYF. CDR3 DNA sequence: TGCGCCAGCAGCTTGGAAGGTCGGTCCCTTCAGTACTTC.

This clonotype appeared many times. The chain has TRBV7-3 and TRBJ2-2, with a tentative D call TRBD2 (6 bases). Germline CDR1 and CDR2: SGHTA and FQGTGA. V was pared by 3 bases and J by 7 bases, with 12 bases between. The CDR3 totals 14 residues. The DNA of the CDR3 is TGTGCCAGCAGCTTCACGATGGGGGGCGGGGAGCTGTTTTTT. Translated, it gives CASSFTMGGGELFF.

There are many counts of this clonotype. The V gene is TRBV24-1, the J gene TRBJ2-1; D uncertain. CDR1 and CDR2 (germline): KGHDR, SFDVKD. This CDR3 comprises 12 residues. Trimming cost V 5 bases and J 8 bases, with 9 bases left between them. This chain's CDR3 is CATSGGFHEQFF. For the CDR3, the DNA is TGTGCCACCAGTGGAGGCTTCCATGAGCAGTTCTTC.

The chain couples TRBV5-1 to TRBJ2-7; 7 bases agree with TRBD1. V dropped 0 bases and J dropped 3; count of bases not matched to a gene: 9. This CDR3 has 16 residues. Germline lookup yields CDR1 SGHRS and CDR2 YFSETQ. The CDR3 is CASSLGPQGENYEQYF. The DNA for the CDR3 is TGCGCCAGCAGCTTGGGACCCCAGGGGGAAAACTACGAGCAGTACTTC.

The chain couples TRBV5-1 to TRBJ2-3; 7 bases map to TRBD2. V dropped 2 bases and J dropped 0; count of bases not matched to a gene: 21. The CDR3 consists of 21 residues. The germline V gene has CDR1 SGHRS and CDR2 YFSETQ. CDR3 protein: CASSFNPTSSRGWASTDTQYF. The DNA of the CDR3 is TGCGCCAGCAGCTTTAACCCGACTAGCTCTAGAGGTTGGGCTAGCACAGATACGCAGTATTTT. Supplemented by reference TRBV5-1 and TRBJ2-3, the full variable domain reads KAGVTQTPRYLIKTRGQQVTLSCSPISGHRSVSWYQQTPGQGLQFLFEYFSETQRNKGNFPGRFSGRQFSNSRSEMNVSTLELGDSALYLCASSFNPTSSRGWASTDTQYFGPGTRLTVL.

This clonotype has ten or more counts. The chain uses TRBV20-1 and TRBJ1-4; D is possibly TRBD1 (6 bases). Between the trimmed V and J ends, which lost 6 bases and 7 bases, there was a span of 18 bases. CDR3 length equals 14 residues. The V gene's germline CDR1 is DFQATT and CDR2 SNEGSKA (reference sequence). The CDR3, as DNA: TGCAGTGCCCAACAGGGTCCTCGGGCTGAAAAACTGTTTTTT. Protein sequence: CSAQQGPRAEKLFF.

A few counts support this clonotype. The CDR3 sequence: CSVEDEREGSDTQYF. The CDR3 region has the DNA TGCAGCGTTGAAGATGAGCGGGAGGGATCAGATACGCAGTATTTT. The chain carries TRBV29-1 and TRBJ2-3; 10 nucleotides line up with TRBD2. The CDR3 totals 15 residues. Germline lookup yields CDR1 SQVTM and CDR2 ANQGSEA. Losses at the gene ends were 0 bases for V and 4 bases for J; bases not matched to a gene: 4.

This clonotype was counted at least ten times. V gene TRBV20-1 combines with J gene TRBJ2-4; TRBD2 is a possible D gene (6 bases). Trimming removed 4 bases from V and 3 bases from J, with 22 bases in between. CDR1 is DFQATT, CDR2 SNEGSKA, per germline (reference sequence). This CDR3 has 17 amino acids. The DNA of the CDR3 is TGCAGTGCTATTGGCAGGGAGGTAGGCGGGGTCAAAAACATTCAGTACTTC. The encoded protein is CSAIGREVGGVKNIQYF.

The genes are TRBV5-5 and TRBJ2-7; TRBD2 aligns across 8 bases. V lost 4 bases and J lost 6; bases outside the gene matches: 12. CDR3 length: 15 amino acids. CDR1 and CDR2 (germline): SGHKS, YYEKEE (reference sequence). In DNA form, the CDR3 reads TGTGCCAGCAGCCCGCGAATGAGCGGGAGAGGCGAGCAGTACTTC. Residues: CASSPRMSGRGEQYF.